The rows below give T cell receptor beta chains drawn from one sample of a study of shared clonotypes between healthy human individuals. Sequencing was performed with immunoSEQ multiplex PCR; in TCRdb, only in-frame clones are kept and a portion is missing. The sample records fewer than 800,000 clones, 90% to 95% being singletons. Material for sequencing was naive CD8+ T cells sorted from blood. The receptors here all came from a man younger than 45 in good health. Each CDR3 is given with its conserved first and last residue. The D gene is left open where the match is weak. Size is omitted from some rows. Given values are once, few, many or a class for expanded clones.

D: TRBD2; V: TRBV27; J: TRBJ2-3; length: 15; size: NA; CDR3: CASRRPGLEGDTQYF; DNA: TGTGCCAGCAGGCGTCCAGGACTAGAGGGGGATACGCAGTATTTT
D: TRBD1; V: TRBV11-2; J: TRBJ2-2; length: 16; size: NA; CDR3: CASSLGRTGLAGELFF; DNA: TGTGCCAGCAGCTTAGGCCGGACAGGTCTCGCCGGGGAGCTGTTTTTT
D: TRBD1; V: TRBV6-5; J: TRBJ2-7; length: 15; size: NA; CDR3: CASSYTWDRSYEQYF; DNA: TGTGCCAGCTCCTACACTTGGGACAGGTCCTACGAGCAGTACTTC
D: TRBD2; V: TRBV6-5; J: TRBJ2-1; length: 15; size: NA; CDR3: CASSYELAPYNEQFF; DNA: TGTGCCAGCAGTTACGAACTAGCGCCTTACAATGAGCAGTTCTTC
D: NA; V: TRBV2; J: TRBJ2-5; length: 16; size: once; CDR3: CASRSFDLTSQETQYF; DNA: TGTGCCAGCAGATCCTTTGACTTAACTTCTCAAGAGACCCAGTACTTC
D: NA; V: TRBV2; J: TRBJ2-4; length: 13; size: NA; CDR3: CASREDSENIQYF; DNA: TGTGCCAGCAGGGAGGACAGCGAAAACATTCAGTACTTC
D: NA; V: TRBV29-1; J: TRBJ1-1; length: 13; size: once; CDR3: CSVEPRFRGEAFF; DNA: TGCAGCGTTGAACCTCGGTTTAGAGGTGAAGCTTTCTTT
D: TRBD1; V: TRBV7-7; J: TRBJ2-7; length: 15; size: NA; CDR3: CASSLGDSTSYEQYF; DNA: TGTGCCAGCAGCTTGGGGGACAGCACTTCCTACGAGCAGTACTTC
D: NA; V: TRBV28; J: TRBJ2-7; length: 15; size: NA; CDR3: CASSLSLGESYEQYF; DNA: TGTGCCAGCAGTTTATCCCTAGGGGAGTCCTACGAGCAGTACTTC
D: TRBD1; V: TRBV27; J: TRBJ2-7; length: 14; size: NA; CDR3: CASSFSGQGNRQYF; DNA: TGTGCCAGCAGTTTTTCGGGACAGGGGAATCGGCAGTACTTC
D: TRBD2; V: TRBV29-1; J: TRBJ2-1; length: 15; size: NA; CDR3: CSAWAVRREVDEQFF; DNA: TGCAGCGCCTGGGCGGTCAGGCGGGAGGTCGATGAGCAGTTCTTC
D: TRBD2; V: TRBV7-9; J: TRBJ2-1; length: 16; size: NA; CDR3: CASSLATSGRYNEQFF; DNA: TGTGCCAGCAGCTTAGCGACTAGCGGGAGGTACAATGAGCAGTTCTTC
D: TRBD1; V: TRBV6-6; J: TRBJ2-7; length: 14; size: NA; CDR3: CASSSRDRSYEQYF; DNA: TGTGCCAGCAGTTCCCGGGACAGGTCCTACGAGCAGTACTTC
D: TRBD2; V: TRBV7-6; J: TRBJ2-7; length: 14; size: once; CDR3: CASSLDLAGFEQYF; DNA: TGTGCCAGCAGCTTAGACCTAGCGGGATTCGAGCAGTACTTC
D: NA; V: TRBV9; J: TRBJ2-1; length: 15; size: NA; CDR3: CASSVSESPIDEQFF; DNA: TGTGCCAGCAGCGTAAGCGAGAGCCCAATTGATGAGCAGTTCTTC
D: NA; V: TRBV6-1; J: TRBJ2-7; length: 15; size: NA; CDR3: CASSEIGGTLYEQYF; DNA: TGTGCCAGCAGTGAAATCGGGGGTACTCTGTACGAGCAGTACTTC
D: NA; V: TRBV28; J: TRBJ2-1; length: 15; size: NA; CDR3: CASSPSSGPYNEQFF; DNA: TGTGCCAGCAGTCCCTCAAGCGGACCCTACAATGAGCAGTTCTTC
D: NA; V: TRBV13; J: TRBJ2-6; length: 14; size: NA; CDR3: CASSFSSGANVLTF; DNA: TGTGCCAGCAGCTTTAGCTCTGGGGCCAACGTCCTGACTTTC
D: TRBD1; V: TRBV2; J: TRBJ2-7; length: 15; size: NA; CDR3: CASSQFYRGIDEQYF; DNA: TGTGCCAGCAGTCAATTTTACAGGGGGATTGACGAGCAGTACTTC
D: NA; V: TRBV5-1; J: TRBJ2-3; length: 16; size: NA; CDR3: CASSPGRTPFLDTQYF; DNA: TGCGCCAGCAGCCCCGGAAGAACCCCTTTTCTAGATACGCAGTATTTT
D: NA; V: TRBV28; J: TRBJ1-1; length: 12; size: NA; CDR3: CASSLRVTEAFF; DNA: TGTGCCAGCAGCCTTCGAGTCACTGAAGCTTTCTTT
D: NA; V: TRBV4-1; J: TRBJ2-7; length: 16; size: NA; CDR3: CASSQDMANLYYEQYF; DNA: TGCGCCAGCAGCCAAGATATGGCCAACCTTTATTACGAGCAGTACTTC
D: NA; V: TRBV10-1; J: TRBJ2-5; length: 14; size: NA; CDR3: CASSEWANQETQYF; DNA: TGCGCCAGCAGTGAGTGGGCTAACCAAGAGACCCAGTACTTC
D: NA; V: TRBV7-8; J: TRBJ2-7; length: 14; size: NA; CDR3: CASSDGLGSYEQYF; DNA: TGTGCCAGCAGCGACGGCCTTGGTTCCTACGAGCAGTACTTC
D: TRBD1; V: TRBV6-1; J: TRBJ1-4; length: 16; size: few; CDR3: CASSEGPGTGNEKLFF; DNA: TGTGCCAGCAGTGAAGGGCCCGGGACAGGGAATGAAAAACTGTTTTTT
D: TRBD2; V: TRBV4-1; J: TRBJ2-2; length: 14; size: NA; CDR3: CASTGTSGTGELFF; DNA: TGCGCCAGCACAGGGACTAGCGGGACCGGGGAGCTGTTTTTT
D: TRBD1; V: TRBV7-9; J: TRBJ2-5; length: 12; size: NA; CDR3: CASTTGVETQYF; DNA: TGTGCCAGCACCACAGGGGTAGAGACCCAGTACTTC
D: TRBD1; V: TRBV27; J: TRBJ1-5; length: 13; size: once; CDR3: CATGTGVYQPQHF; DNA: TGTGCCACTGGGACAGGGGTTTATCAGCCCCAGCATTTT
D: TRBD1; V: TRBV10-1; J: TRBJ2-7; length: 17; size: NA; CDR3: CASSEGTLGQGAYEQYF; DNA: TGCGCCAGCAGTGAGGGGACCCTCGGACAGGGGGCTTACGAGCAGTACTTC
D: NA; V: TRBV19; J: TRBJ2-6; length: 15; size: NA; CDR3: CASSLTGSGANVLTF; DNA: TGTGCCAGTAGCCTTACAGGGTCCGGGGCCAACGTCCTGACTTTC
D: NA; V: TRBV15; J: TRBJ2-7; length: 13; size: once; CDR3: CATSRAGDYEQYF; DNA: TGTGCCACCAGCAGGGCAGGGGACTACGAGCAGTACTTC
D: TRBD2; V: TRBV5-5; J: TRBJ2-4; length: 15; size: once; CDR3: CASSLGLIGGNIQYF; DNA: TGTGCCAGCAGCTTGGGGTTAATCGGGGGGAACATTCAGTACTTC
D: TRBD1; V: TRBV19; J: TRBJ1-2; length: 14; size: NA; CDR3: CASQGGTANYGYTF; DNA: TGTGCCAGTCAGGGGGGGACAGCAAACTATGGCTACACCTTC
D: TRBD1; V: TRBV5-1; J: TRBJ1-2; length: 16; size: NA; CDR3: CASSLDPGQRHYGYTF; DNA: TGCGCCAGCAGCTTGGATCCGGGACAGCGACACTATGGCTACACCTTC
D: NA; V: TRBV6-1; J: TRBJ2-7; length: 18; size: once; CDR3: CASSEARDVAELAYEQYF; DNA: TGTGCCAGCAGTGAAGCGCGAGATGTAGCGGAGCTGGCTTACGAGCAGTACTTC
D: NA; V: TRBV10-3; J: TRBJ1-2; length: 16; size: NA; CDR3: CAISEPSRDTNYGYTF; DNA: TGTGCCATCAGTGAGCCGAGCCGGGACACCAACTATGGCTACACCTTC
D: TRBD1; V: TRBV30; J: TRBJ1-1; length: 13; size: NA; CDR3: CAWSSRDSHEAFF; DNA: TGTGCCTGGAGTTCCCGGGACAGCCATGAAGCTTTCTTT